This paragraph covers one T cell receptor beta chain sequence. The table lists this clone with a few counts. Its target antigen remains unknown. The input lacks base qualities; no much larger clone sits a single base away. The source of the sample is a study of blood T cell repertoires in COVID-19 (dated by TCRdb to 2018 to 2021). Turning to the overall study: Collaborator samples came from the United States, Italy and Spain and covered acute and convalescent phases of COVID-19. A freely available public database, intended as a resource for researchers studying the immune response to SARS-CoV-2, is where the repertoires were released. The material from the prospective study consisted of cDNA or gDNA derived from T cells, B-cell-depleted T cells, or PBMCs. Where available, HLA class I and class II types were obtained from metadata supplied by the sample provider rather than from assay-based typing. The samples were drawn from two sources: the first 160 participants of the ongoing ImmuneRACE study, and fewer than 1,500 subjects contributed by 6 global collaborators. A de-identified subject ID, COVID-19 status, age in years and sex were almost always included in the sample metadata. Deeply sampled blood TCRbeta repertoires from subjects exposed to, actively infected with, or recovered from COVID-19 were included in the dataset. The investigation overall reported the following: Clinical and demographic metadata were provided uncurated, with the amount varying by source and participant.

CDR1 and CDR2, looked up from the germline V gene, are SQVTM and ANQGSEA. A distance of 15 bases separates the germline ends of V and J, which lose 0 bases and 10 bases respectively. The CDR3 covers 13 residues, taking in both the cysteine and the phenylalanine. The entry retains the CDR3 DNA only, 39 bases that are in frame from base 1. Whole blood was collected in K2EDTA tubes by collaborating institutions according to the institutions' own protocols. For TCRbeta analysis, collaborators shipped samples as frozen whole blood, isolated PBMCs, or DNA extracted from either of those sample types. The immunoSEQ Assay, a bias-controlled multiplex PCR, was used to amplify TCRbeta CDR3 regions from genomic DNA. The study's processing was this. Nucleated cell counts per sample were estimated from amplification of reference gene primers within the assay. To quantify the absolute abundance of each unique TCRbeta CDR3 rearrangement, sequence reads were collapsed and filtered. For each sample, productive Simpson clonality was calculated as the square root of Simpson's diversity index across productive rearrangements. This immuneACCESS table, as held by TCRdb, lists in-frame sequences with V and J called but not all clones. Of the missing ones, under half trace to an unresolved V gene in checked studies; the others have no known cause. V and J calls and clone size are copied from that table; D and trimming were computed from the DNA. Recorded for this sample are approximately 110,000 clones; 65% to 80% of them occurred a single time. 15% to 20% of the sample belongs to the ten largest clones.

This chain joins TRBV29-1 to TRBJ1-2; confidence is insufficient to name the D gene. Source material: peripheral blood. This clonotype originated in a woman in her sixties or seventies with acute or convalescent COVID-19. In nucleotides, the sequence is TGCAGCGTTGAAGATCCAAGGAGGACTTACTACACCTTC. The encoded protein is CSVEDPRRTYYTF.